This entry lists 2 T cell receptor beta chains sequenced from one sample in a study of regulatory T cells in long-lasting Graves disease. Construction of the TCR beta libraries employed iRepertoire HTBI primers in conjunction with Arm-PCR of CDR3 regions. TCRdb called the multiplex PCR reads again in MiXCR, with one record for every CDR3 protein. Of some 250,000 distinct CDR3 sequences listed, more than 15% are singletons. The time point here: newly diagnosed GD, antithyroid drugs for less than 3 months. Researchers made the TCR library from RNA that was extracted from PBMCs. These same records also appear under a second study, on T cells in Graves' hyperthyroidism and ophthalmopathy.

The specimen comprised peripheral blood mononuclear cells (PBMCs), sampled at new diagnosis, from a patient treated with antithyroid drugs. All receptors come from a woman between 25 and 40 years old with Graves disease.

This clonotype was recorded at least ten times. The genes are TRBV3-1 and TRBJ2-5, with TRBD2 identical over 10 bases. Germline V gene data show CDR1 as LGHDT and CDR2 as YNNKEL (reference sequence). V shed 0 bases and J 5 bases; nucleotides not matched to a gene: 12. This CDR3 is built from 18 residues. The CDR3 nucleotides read TGTGCCAGCAGCCAAGATCCGGGTAGCGGGGGGCATATGGAGACCCAGTACTTC. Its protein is CASSQDPGSGGHMETQYF.

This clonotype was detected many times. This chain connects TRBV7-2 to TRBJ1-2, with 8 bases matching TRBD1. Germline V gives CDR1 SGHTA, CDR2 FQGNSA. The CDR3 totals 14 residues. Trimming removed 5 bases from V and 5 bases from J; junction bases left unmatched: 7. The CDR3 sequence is CASSRDRGQYGYTF. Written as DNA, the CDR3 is TGTGCCAGCAGCCGTGACAGGGGCCAGTATGGCTACACCTTC.